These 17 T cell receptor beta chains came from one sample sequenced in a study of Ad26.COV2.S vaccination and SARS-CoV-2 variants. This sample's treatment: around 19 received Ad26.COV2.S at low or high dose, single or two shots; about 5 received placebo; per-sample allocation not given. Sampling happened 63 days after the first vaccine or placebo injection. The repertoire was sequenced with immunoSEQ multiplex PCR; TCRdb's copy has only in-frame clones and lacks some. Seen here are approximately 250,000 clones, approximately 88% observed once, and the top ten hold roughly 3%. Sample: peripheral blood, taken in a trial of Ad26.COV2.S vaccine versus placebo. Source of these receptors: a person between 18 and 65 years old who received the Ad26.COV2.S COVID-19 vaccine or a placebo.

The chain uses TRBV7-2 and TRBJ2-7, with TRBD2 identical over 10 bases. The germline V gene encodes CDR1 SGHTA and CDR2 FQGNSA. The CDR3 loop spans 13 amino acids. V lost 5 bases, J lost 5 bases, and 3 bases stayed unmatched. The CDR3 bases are TGTGCCAGCAGCGGGCTAGCGGGAGACGAGCAGTACGTC. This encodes CASSGLAGDEQYV.

In DNA, the CDR3 is TGTGCCAGCAGTCCCGAGGCAGGAGGCTACACCTTC. Amino acid sequence: CASSPEAGGYTF. This chain links TRBV6-2 or TRBV6-3 with TRBJ1-2; the D is unclear. Germline lookup yields CDR1 MNHEY and CDR2 SVGEGT. Trimming removed 5 bases from V and 8 bases from J, with 12 bases in between. The CDR3 runs to 12 residues.

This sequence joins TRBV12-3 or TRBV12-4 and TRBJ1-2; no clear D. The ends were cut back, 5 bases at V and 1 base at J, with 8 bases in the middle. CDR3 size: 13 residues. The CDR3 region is CASSQTLNYGYTF. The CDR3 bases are TGTGCCAGCAGTCAGACCCTTAACTATGGCTACACCTTC.

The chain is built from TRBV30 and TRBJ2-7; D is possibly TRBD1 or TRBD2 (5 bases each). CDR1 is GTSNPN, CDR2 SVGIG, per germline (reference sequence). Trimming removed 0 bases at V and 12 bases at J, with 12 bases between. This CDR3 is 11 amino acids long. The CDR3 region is CAWSVLGALYF. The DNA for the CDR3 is TGTGCCTGGAGTGTACTCGGGGCGCTGTACTTC.

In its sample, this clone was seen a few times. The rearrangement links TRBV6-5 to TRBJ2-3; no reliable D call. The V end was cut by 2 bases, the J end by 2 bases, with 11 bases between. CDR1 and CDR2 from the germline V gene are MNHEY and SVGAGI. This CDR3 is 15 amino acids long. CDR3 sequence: CASSYDSTFTDTQYF. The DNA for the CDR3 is TGTGCCAGCAGTTACGACTCCACCTTCACAGATACGCAGTATTTT.

The CDR3 reads CASSRQGSDNSPLHF. The CDR3 nucleotides are TGCGCCAGCAGTCGACAGGGCAGTGATAATTCACCCCTCCACTTT. The chain carries TRBV4-3 and TRBJ1-6; 7 bases fit TRBD1. V shed 6 bases, J shed 5 bases, and the junction held 7 bases outside the gene matches. In germline, CDR1 is LGHNA, CDR2 YSLEER. The CDR3 is made up of 15 amino acids.

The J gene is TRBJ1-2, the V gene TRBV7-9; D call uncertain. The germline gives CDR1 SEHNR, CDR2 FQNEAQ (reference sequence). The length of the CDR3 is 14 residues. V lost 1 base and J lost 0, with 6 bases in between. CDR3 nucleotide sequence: TGTGCCAGCAGCTTAGACAGAGCTAACTATGGCTACACCTTC. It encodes CASSLDRANYGYTF.

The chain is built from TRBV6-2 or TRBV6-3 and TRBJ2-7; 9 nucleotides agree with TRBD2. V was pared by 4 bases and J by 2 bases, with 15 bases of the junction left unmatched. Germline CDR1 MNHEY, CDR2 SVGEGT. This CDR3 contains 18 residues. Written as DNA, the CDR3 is TGTGCCAGCAGTTCTCATCGTGCCACTAGCGGGTTTACCTACGAGCAGTACTTC. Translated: CASSSHRATSGFTYEQYF.

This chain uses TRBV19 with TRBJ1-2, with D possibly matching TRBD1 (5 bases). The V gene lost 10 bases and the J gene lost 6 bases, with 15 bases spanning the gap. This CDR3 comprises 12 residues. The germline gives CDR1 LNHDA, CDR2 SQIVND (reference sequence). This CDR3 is CAISTVPHGYTF. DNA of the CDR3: TGTGCCATTTCGACAGTCCCACATGGCTACACCTTC.

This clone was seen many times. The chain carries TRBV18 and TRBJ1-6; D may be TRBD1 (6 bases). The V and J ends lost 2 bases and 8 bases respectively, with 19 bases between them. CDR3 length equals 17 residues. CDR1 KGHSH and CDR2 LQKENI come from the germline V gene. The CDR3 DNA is TGTGCCAGCTCACCAACTATAAGGGGGTTGGGAGATTCACCCCTCCACTTT. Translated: CASSPTIRGLGDSPLHF.

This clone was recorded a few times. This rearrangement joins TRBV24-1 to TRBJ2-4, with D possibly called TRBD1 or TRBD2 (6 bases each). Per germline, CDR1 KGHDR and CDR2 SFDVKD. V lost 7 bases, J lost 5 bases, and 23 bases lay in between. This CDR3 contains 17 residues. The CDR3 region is CATRHWVVQGGQNIQYF. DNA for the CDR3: TGTGCCACCAGGCACTGGGTTGTACAGGGAGGACAAAACATTCAGTACTTC.

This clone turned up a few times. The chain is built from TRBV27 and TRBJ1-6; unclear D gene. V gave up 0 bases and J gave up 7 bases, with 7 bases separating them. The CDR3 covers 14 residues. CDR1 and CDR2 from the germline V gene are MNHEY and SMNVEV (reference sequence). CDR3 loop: CASSLSGVNSPLHF. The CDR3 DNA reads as TGTGCCAGCAGTTTATCCGGGGTGAATTCACCCCTCCACTTT.

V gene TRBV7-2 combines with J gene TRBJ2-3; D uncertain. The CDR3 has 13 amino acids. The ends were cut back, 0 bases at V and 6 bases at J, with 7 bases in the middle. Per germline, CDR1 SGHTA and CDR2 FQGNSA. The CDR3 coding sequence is TGTGCCAGCAGCTTAGCGGTGGTGGATACGCAGTATTTT. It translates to CASSLAVVDTQYF.

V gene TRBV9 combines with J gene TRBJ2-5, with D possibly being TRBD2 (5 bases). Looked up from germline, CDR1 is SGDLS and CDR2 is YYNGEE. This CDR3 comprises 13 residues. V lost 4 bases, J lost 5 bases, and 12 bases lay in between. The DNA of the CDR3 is TGTGCCAGCAGCCCACCGGGGTTGGAGACCCAGTACTTC. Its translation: CASSPPGLETQYF.

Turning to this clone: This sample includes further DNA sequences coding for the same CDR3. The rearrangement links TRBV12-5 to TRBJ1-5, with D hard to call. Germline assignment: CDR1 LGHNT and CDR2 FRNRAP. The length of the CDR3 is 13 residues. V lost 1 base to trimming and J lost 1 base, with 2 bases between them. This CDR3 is CASGLGSNQPQHF. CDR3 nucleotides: TGTGCTAGTGGTTTGGGAAGCAATCAGCCCCAGCATTTT.

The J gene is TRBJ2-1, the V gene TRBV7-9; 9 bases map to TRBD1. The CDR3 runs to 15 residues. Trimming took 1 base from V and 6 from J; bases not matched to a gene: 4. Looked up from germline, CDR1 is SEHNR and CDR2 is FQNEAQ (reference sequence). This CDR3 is CASSLGDRDFNEQFF. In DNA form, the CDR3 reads TGTGCCAGCAGCTTAGGGGACAGGGACTTCAATGAGCAGTTCTTC.

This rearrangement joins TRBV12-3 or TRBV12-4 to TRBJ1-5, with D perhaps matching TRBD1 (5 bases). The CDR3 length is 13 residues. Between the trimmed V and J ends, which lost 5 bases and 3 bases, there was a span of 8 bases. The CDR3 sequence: CASSRQPNQPQHF. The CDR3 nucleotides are TGTGCCAGCAGTCGACAGCCCAATCAGCCCCAGCATTTT.